This T cell receptor beta chain was sequenced during a study of CD8 T cells in Susac syndrome. RNA was extracted with the RNeasy kit, and a quantity of about 0.45 to 1 ug was reverse transcribed using random hexamers. An immunoSEQ multiplex PCR generated amplified TCR beta CDR3 products spanning 54 Vbeta and 13 Jbeta. Each CDR3 protein is one row after TCRdb ran MiXCR on the immunoSEQ multiplex PCR reads. This table has under 200,000 distinct CDR3 sequences, around 95% appearing once. TEMRA cells were enriched by FACS, while CD8+ and CD4+ T cells were obtained through a negative isolation that was performed magnetically. The CDR3 totals 13 residues.

This receptor was obtained from a human donor with multiple sclerosis. The chain combines TRBV21-1 with TRBJ1-2. TRBV21-1 is deemed a pseudogene. The sequenced sample was CD8+ T cells from PBMCs. CDR3 DNA: TGTGCCAGTGTCGTCCGTACTCAGTATGGCTACACCTTC. Translating it yields CASVVRTQYGYTF.